Presented here are 23 T cell receptor beta chains from one specimen sequenced in a study of regulatory T cells in long-lasting Graves disease. Time point: newly diagnosed GD, antithyroid drugs for less than 3 months. The authors made the TCR library using RNA they extracted from PBMCs. Construction of TCR beta libraries relied on iRepertoire HTBI primers and on Arm-PCR targeting CDR3 regions. Via MiXCR, TCRdb re-called the multiplex PCR reads, giving one row per CDR3 protein. This sample has approximately 230,000 distinct CDR3 sequences, with about 17% found just once. The source was peripheral blood mononuclear cells (PBMCs), collected at new diagnosis, from a patient treated with antithyroid drugs. Receptors originate from a female donor with Graves disease.

Notes on this clonotype: With a much larger clone just one base away, this may be a read error. V is TRBV24-1 and J is TRBJ2-5; 9 bases are shared with TRBD2. The end of the DNA aligns better with TRBJ2-1, so the J call may be wrong. CDR1 KGHDR and CDR2 SFDVKD come from the germline V gene. This CDR3 is built from 18 residues. CDR3 in DNA: TGTGCCGCCAGTGATCCAAACCGGAGCGGGGGGACTGGCAATGAGCAGTTCTTC. This encodes CAASDPNRSGGTGNEQFF.

This clonotype showed up many times. The chain couples TRBV5-1 to TRBJ1-6; 9 bases align to TRBD1. In germline, CDR1 is SGHRS, CDR2 YFSETQ. Germline trimming cut 0 bases from V and 5 bases from J; bases unmatched to any gene: 9. CDR3 length equals 18 residues. This CDR3 is CASSLDIRRDRDNSPLHF. Written as DNA, the CDR3 is TGCGCCAGCAGCTTGGACATAAGGAGGGACAGGGATAATTCACCCCTCCACTTT.

This rearrangement joins TRBV27 to TRBJ1-2, with D possibly matching TRBD1 (5 bases). Germline V gene data show CDR1 as MNHEY and CDR2 as SMNVEV (reference sequence). CDR3 size: 15 residues. V lost 5 bases and J 5 bases, leaving 18 bases between the germline ends. CDR3 DNA: TGTGCCAGCAGTCCCGACAGAGCAAGGGTTTATGGCTACACCTTC. Translation: CASSPDRARVYGYTF.

The chain recombines TRBV2 with TRBJ2-3; a weak D match, TRBD2 (6 bases). CDR1 and CDR2 from the germline V gene are SNHLY and FYNNEI. Trimming cost V 4 bases and J 4 bases, with 18 bases left between them. The CDR3 loop spans 16 amino acids. The DNA for the CDR3 is TGTGCCAGCAGTGCTGCCGGCGGGGTAACGGCAGATACGCAGTATTTT. Translated: CASSAAGGVTADTQYF.

This clonotype was seen repeatedly, ten times or more. The V and J genes are TRBV19 and TRBJ1-2; D might be TRBD1 (5 bases). CDR3 length: 15 amino acids. The V gene's germline CDR1 is LNHDA and CDR2 SQIVND (reference sequence). V dropped 5 bases and J dropped 2 bases, with 15 bases sitting between them. This CDR3 is CASSFSGRGNYGYTF. CDR3 sequence (DNA): TGTGCCAGTAGTTTTTCGGGACGGGGGAACTATGGCTACACCTTC.

This chain uses TRBV2 with TRBJ2-5; 8 bases are shared with TRBD1. The V segment lost 6 bases and the J segment 0 bases; nucleotides outside the gene matches: 12. The CDR3 extends over 17 amino acids. Germline CDR1 and CDR2: SNHLY and FYNNEI. CDR3 sequence reads: CASRLGRGLRYQETQYF. The CDR3 region has the DNA TGTGCCAGCAGGTTGGGCAGGGGGCTTCGGTACCAAGAGACCCAGTACTTC.

The sample holds many counts of this clonotype. The chain links TRBV6-1 to TRBJ2-5, with D possibly being TRBD2 (5 bases). The CDR3 loop spans 14 amino acids. The germline V gene has CDR1 MNHNS and CDR2 SASEGT. V shed 7 bases and J shed 5 bases, with 17 bases lying between them. The CDR3 DNA reads as TGTGCCAGCACCACACGGGTTGGCGGGGAGACCCAGTACTTC. Amino acid sequence: CASTTRVGGETQYF.

J is TRBJ2-7 and V is TRBV7-6, with D possibly matching TRBD2 (6 bases). V was shortened by 6 bases and J by 6 bases, with 27 bases between the two germline ends. The CDR3 runs 17 residues. Germline loops: CDR1 SGHVS, CDR2 FNYEAQ. The CDR3 loop reads CASSLGSSGGSWGEQYF. DNA for the CDR3: TGTGCCAGCAGTCTGGGGAGTAGCGGAGGGTCCTGGGGCGAGCAGTACTTC.

In this sample, this clonotype turned up many times. The gene calls are TRBV6-2 or TRBV6-3 and TRBJ1-4; maybe TRBD1 (5 bases). V shed 5 bases and J shed 5 bases, with 9 bases lying between them. The CDR3 spans 13 residues. CDR1 and CDR2 from the germline V gene are MNHEY and SVGEGT. For the CDR3, the DNA is TGTGCCAGCAGTGGGCGGACAAATGAAAAACTGTTTTTT. Translated, it gives CASSGRTNEKLFF.

This clonotype showed up many times. This sequence joins TRBV3-1 and TRBJ2-1, with 10 nucleotides matching TRBD2. The CDR3 contains 15 residues. Looked up from germline, CDR1 is LGHDT and CDR2 is YNNKEL (reference sequence). With 2 bases clipped from V and 6 bases from J, the junction kept 4 bases outside the gene matches. CDR3 in DNA: TGTGCCAGCAGCCAAATCTCTAGCGGGAGCAATGAGCAGTTCTTC. This sequence encodes CASSQISSGSNEQFF.

There are many counts of this clonotype. V is TRBV18 and J is TRBJ2-7; no clear D. Looked up from germline, CDR1 is KGHSH and CDR2 is LQKENI. This CDR3 is 13 amino acids long. Trimming shortened V by 3 bases and J by 1 base, and 7 bases separated the two germline ends. CDR3 in amino acids: CASSPKDSYEQYF. The CDR3 coding sequence is TGTGCCAGCTCACCGAAGGATTCCTACGAGCAGTACTTC.

The sample holds many counts of this clonotype. The chain recombines TRBV2 with TRBJ1-1, with D tentatively TRBD1 (5 bases). This CDR3 is built from 12 residues. V was shortened by 8 bases and J by 8 bases, with 15 bases between the two germline ends. In germline, CDR1 is SNHLY, CDR2 FYNNEI. CDR3 loop: CASRGVQVEAFF. As DNA, the CDR3 is TGTGCCAGCCGTGGGGTACAGGTAGAAGCTTTCTTT.

Ten or more counts support this clonotype. The chain couples TRBV20-1 to TRBJ2-3; 8 positions agree with TRBD2. The germline V gene encodes CDR1 DFQATT and CDR2 SNEGSKA (reference sequence). The CDR3 has 14 amino acids. With V trimmed by 3 bases and J by 3 bases, 5 bases remained unmatched. The CDR3 bases are TGCAGTGCTAGGTCCGGGGGGGCGACAGATACGCAGTATTTT. Translating gives CSARSGGATDTQYF.

This chain connects TRBV20-1 to TRBJ2-7; D might be TRBD1 (5 bases). Deletions cut 4 bases from V and 4 bases from J, with 26 bases between. The CDR3 extends over 17 amino acids. CDR1 DFQATT and CDR2 SNEGSKA come from the germline V gene (reference sequence). CDR3 in amino acids: CSATDIGWTKGPYEQYF. The CDR3 bases are TGCAGTGCTACCGATATCGGGTGGACAAAGGGGCCTTACGAGCAGTACTTC.

This clonotype was found many times. V is TRBV30 and J is TRBJ1-5; D not certain. The length of the CDR3 is 15 residues. Trimming stripped 2 bases from V and 6 bases from J, with 17 bases between. Germline CDR1 reads GTSNPN; CDR2 reads SVGIG (reference sequence). The CDR3 loop is CAWSTGSPDGQPQHF. CDR3 nucleotides: TGTGCCTGGAGTACGGGATCCCCCGATGGTCAGCCCCAGCATTTT.

This clonotype was observed at least ten times. This rearrangement joins TRBV20-1 to TRBJ2-3; TRBD1 might be the D (6 bases). The CDR3 is 17 residues long. V lost 1 base to trimming and J lost 6 bases, with 23 bases between them. CDR1 and CDR2 from the germline V gene are DFQATT and SNEGSKA (reference sequence). The CDR3 region is CSARGRLGGPPGDTQYF. The CDR3, as DNA: TGCAGTGCTAGAGGGCGCTTAGGGGGACCTCCCGGGGATACGCAGTATTTT.

V is TRBV12-3 or TRBV12-4 and J is TRBJ1-1; D unresolved. The CDR3 consists of 15 residues. V lost 7 bases and J 3 bases, leaving 18 bases between the germline ends. CDR3 coding DNA: TGTGCCAGCACCCCCCTCTCTGGGAGGCACACTGAAGCTTTCTTT. Its protein is CASTPLSGRHTEAFF.

This clonotype was recorded at least ten times. The chain links TRBV7-2 to TRBJ2-1; D ambiguous. Trimming shortened V by 0 bases and J by 9 bases, and 21 bases separated the two germline ends. The V gene's germline CDR1 is SGHTA and CDR2 FQGNSA. The CDR3 loop spans 17 amino acids. The CDR3 sequence: CASSLAPGGLDDGEQFF. CDR3 sequence (DNA): TGTGCCAGCAGCTTAGCGCCGGGCGGCCTGGACGATGGTGAGCAGTTCTTC.

This clonotype was seen repeatedly, ten times or more. This chain joins TRBV12-3 or TRBV12-4 and TRBJ1-2; maybe TRBD1 (5 bases). This CDR3 has 13 amino acids. V was clipped by 6 bases and J by 8 bases, with 16 bases between them. The CDR3 protein is CASSLVGGRGYTF. CDR3 in DNA: TGTGCCAGCAGCCTAGTCGGGGGGAGGGGCTACACCTTC.

The chain recombines TRBV9 with TRBJ2-5; D may be TRBD1 (6 bases). The CDR3 runs 14 residues. V was clipped by 0 bases and J by 9 bases, with 15 bases between them. CDR1 is SGDLS and CDR2 is YYNGEE in the germline V gene. The CDR3 is CASSVAPEGEPQYF. DNA for the CDR3: TGTGCCAGCAGCGTAGCCCCTGAGGGGGAGCCCCAGTACTTC.

This clonotype came up many times. The chain combines TRBV6-1 with TRBJ1-1; no clear D gene. This CDR3 has 15 amino acids. Germline CDR1 reads MNHNS; CDR2 reads SASEGT. V lost 0 bases and J lost 3, with 11 bases in between. This CDR3 reads CASSEAPRPDTEAFF. The CDR3 coding sequence is TGTGCCAGCAGTGAAGCGCCGAGGCCAGACACTGAAGCTTTCTTT.

This clonotype was counted between two and nine times. The chain is built from TRBV19 and TRBJ2-3; tentative D call: TRBD2 (6 bases). Germline V gene lookup returns CDR1 LNHDA and CDR2 SQIVND (reference sequence). The germline V and J ends were trimmed by 7 bases and 2 bases, with 13 bases remaining between them. CDR3 length: 14 residues. The CDR3 region has the DNA TGTGCCAGTAACCGGGACTCCCACACAGATACGCAGTATTTT. Translating gives CASNRDSHTDTQYF.

This clonotype has ten or more counts. The chain is built from TRBV24-1 and TRBJ2-1, with 10 bases aligning to TRBD1. The CDR3 runs to 16 residues. Germline CDR1 and CDR2: KGHDR and SFDVKD. V lost 3 bases to trimming and J lost 5 bases; unmatched junction nucleotides: 6. The CDR3 loop reads CATSDGQGESDNEQFF. The DNA of the CDR3 is TGTGCCACCAGTGATGGACAGGGGGAGAGCGACAATGAGCAGTTCTTC.